The table lists the clone carrying this T cell receptor (beta chain) with a count of one. No antigen is known for it. TCRdb keeps only in-frame clones here, not all; method: immunoSEQ multiplex PCR. The data hold 53,000 or so clones, with around four fifths observed a single time. This entry comes from a study of T cells in localized non-small cell lung cancer. Study-wide results and caveats: Heterogeneity cannot be ruled out, as sequencing used one tumor region only. The greatest T cell clonality was found in uninvolved adjacent lung (higher than in tumor). In adjacent lung, a median about 50 of the top 100 tumor clones were found. A raised T cell density in blood coincided with lengthier overall survival.

The germline V and J ends were trimmed by 3 bases and 4 bases, with 15 bases remaining between them. Germline V gene sequence: CDR1 SNHLY, CDR2 FYNNEI. The CDR3 runs 15 residues. The receptor's source is a man between 40 and 70 years old with stage III lung adenocarcinoma. Here the sequenced sample was peripheral blood mononuclear cells, taken before any cancer treatment. The rearrangement joins TRBV2 to TRBJ1-2; TRBD1 is a possible D gene (6 bases). The DNA of the CDR3 is TGTGCCAGCAGTGAGTCGGGGGGGGCTATCTATGGCTACACCTTC. It specifies CASSESGGAIYGYTF.